This is a list of T cell receptor beta chains from one sample in a study of T cells in Graves' hyperthyroidism and ophthalmopathy. Via MiXCR, TCRdb re-called the multiplex PCR reads, giving one row per CDR3 protein. Here the sample spans 500,000 to 600,000 distinct CDR3 sequences, just under 20% being singletons. The sequencing sample was made of blood. The receptors were sampled from a middle-aged man with Graves' ophthalmopathy. The CDR3 runs from the conserved cysteine through the conserved F or W. A D gene is named only where the DNA matches it firmly. Clone sizes are given selectively: once, few, many, or a class where the clone is expanded.

clone size: few
D gene: TRBD2
V gene: TRBV7-9
J gene: TRBJ2-3
CDR3 DNA: TGTGCCAGCAGCAGAAGAGAGGCGGGAGGAGAGACAGATACGCAGTATTTT
CDR3 protein: CASSRREAGGETDTQYF

clone size: .
D gene: TRBD2
V gene: TRBV12-3/TRBV12-4
J gene: TRBJ2-5
CDR3 DNA: TGTGCCAGCAGTCGTAGCGGGGGCCGTCGAAAGACCCAGTACTTC
CDR3 protein: CASSRSGGRRKTQYF

clone size: many
D gene: .
V gene: TRBV12-3/TRBV12-4
J gene: TRBJ1-5
CDR3 DNA: TGTGCCAGCAGTTTAGCGCGCAGACAGCCCAATCAGCCCCAGCATTTT
CDR3 protein: CASSLARRQPNQPQHF

clone size: many
D gene: .
V gene: TRBV28
J gene: TRBJ2-7
CDR3 DNA: TGTGCCAGTCGGCGATTGTACGAGCAGTACTTC
CDR3 protein: CASRRLYEQYF

clone size: few
D gene: .
V gene: TRBV12-3/TRBV12-4
J gene: TRBJ2-7
CDR3 DNA: TGTGCCAGCAGTGTCAGGGGGGCGTACGAGCAGTACTTC
CDR3 protein: CASSVRGAYEQYF

clone size: many
D gene: TRBD2
V gene: TRBV3-1
J gene: TRBJ2-5
CDR3 DNA: TGTGCCAGCAGCCAGATGGCTAGCGGGGGGCTAGAGACCCAGTACTTC
CDR3 protein: CASSQMASGGLETQYF

clone size: few
D gene: .
V gene: TRBV30
J gene: TRBJ1-1
CDR3 DNA: TGTGCCTGGGTCAGGGGCGTGGCTGAAGCTTTCTTT
CDR3 protein: CAWVRGVAEAFF

clone size: .
D gene: .
V gene: TRBV19
J gene: TRBJ1-6
CDR3 DNA: TGTGCCAGTAGTATCCGGAGCCCAAGGGTATACAATAATTCACCCCTCCACTTT
CDR3 protein: CASSIRSPRVYNNSPLHF

clone size: .
D gene: .
V gene: TRBV5-5
J gene: TRBJ1-2
CDR3 DNA: TGTGCCAGCAGTTATACAGGAGTTTGGGGCTACACCTTC
CDR3 protein: CASSYTGVWGYTF

clone size: .
D gene: TRBD1
V gene: TRBV5-6
J gene: TRBJ1-1
CDR3 DNA: TGTGCCAGCATCGAGACAGGGGGTCGGATCGGGAACACTGAAGCTTTCTTT
CDR3 protein: CASIETGGRIGNTEAFF

clone size: few
D gene: TRBD2
V gene: TRBV7-9
J gene: TRBJ2-1
CDR3 DNA: TGTGCCAGTTCGGGACTAGCTTTCAACAATGAGCAGTTCTTC
CDR3 protein: CASSGLAFNNEQFF

clone size: many
D gene: TRBD1
V gene: TRBV28
J gene: TRBJ1-1
CDR3 DNA: TGTGCCAGCGGACGACAGGGGAGGATGAACACTGAAGCTTTCTTT
CDR3 protein: CASGRQGRMNTEAFF

clone size: .
D gene: .
V gene: TRBV11-2
J gene: TRBJ2-7
CDR3 DNA: TGTGCCAGCAGCTTATTACGAGCCGAGCAGTACTTC
CDR3 protein: CASSLLRAEQYF

clone size: .
D gene: .
V gene: TRBV20-1
J gene: TRBJ2-3
CDR3 DNA: TGCAGTGCTAAAGACCTCTATCGAAGCACAGATACGCAGTATTTT
CDR3 protein: CSAKDLYRSTDTQYF

clone size: many
D gene: .
V gene: TRBV20-1
J gene: TRBJ1-2
CDR3 DNA: TGCAGTGCAGGCGCGGGAGACTATGGCTACACCTTC
CDR3 protein: CSAGAGDYGYTF

clone size: .
D gene: .
V gene: TRBV14
J gene: TRBJ2-5
CDR3 DNA: TGTGCCAGCAGCCGGGAGGTCGGGGCGCTGAACTTC
CDR3 protein: CASSREVGALNF

clone size: .
D gene: .
V gene: TRBV6-1
J gene: TRBJ1-1
CDR3 DNA: TGTGCCAGCTACAGGGCCCGGAACACTGAAGCTTTCTTT
CDR3 protein: CASYRARNTEAFF

clone size: .
D gene: .
V gene: TRBV5-1
J gene: TRBJ1-6
CDR3 DNA: TGCGCCAGCAGCTTGGAAGGGGCTACCTATAATTCACCCCTCCACTTT
CDR3 protein: CASSLEGATYNSPLHF

clone size: many
D gene: .
V gene: TRBV20-1
J gene: TRBJ2-1
CDR3 DNA: TGCAGTGTGTTAGAGCTAGGCAATGAGCAGTTCTTC
CDR3 protein: CSVLELGNEQFF

clone size: few
D gene: TRBD1
V gene: TRBV10-3
J gene: TRBJ1-1
CDR3 DNA: TGTGCCATCAGTGAGTCGCGGCAGGGGGCCGGAACTTTCTTT
CDR3 protein: CAISESRQGAGTFF

clone size: many
D gene: TRBD1
V gene: TRBV11-1
J gene: TRBJ2-7
CDR3 DNA: TGTGCCAGCAGCCAAAACAGGGGCGGCGAGCAGTACTTC
CDR3 protein: CASSQNRGGEQYF